The source of this T cell receptor beta chain is a study of OX40 agonist ivuxolimab in advanced cancers. The wider study: Three individuals attained partial responses, comprising one hepatocellular carcinoma case and two cutaneous melanoma cases.

The assay was immunoSEQ multiplex PCR, and TCRdb's table has in-frame clones only and misses some. The sample yields about 77,000 clones, nearly 90% seen once. Broader study findings: Among T cells, CD8+ cells averaged more expanded clones than CD4+ cells.

Points on this clone: Its specificity is unknown.

Losses at the gene ends were 3 bases for V and 5 bases for J; bases not matched to a gene: 9. CDR1 and CDR2 from the germline V gene are GTSNPN and SVGIG (reference sequence). This CDR3 contains 16 residues. The source of this sequence is an adult with an advanced solid tumor such as melanoma, head and neck, liver or kidney cancer. Sequencing used CD4+ or CD8+ T cells sorted from blood, obtained in a trial of the OX40 agonist ivuxolimab. The chain links TRBV30 to TRBJ2-1, with TRBD2 matching 11 bases. The CDR3 coding sequence is TGTGCCTGGAGCGCGGGAGAGACTAGCGGGGACAATGAGCAGTTCTTC. Amino acid sequence: CAWSAGETSGDNEQFF. The variable domain in full, with the rest retrieved from reference TRBV30 and TRBJ2-1, is SQTIHQWPATLVQPVGSPLSLECTVEGTSNPNLYWYRQAAGRGLQLLFYSVGIGQISSEVPQNLSASRPQDRQFILSSKKLLLSDSGFYLCAWSAGETSGDNEQFFGPGTRLTVL.